What follows is one T cell receptor beta chain and its context. This record comes from a study of cytomegalovirus exposure and HLA in healthy donors. Study overall: Inside one of the first data releases sat about 85 million unique TCRs taken from HLA-typed donors.

PCR used 60 Vbeta primers and 13 Jbeta primers. TCRdb's copy holds only in-frame clones and misses some; the assay was immunoSEQ multiplex PCR. The sample gives 90,000 to 110,000 clones, 78% of which show up once; approximately 1.2% is in the top ten. Trimming at V came to 4 bases and at J to 2 bases, leaving 10 bases not matched to a gene. The CDR3 consists of 19 residues. CDR1 and CDR2 from the germline V gene are SGHNT and YENEEA. Donors were ostensibly healthy at sampling, although undocumented immune exposures were probable. Material: PBMCs. J is TRBJ2-1 and V is TRBV11-3; 14 positions match TRBD2. The sequence was obtained from a man aged 25 to 40 in good health and CMV-seronegative. CDR3 residues: CASSSVGTSGSRAYNEQFF. The DNA of the CDR3 is TGTGCCAGCAGCTCCGTGGGGACTAGCGGGAGTAGGGCCTACAATGAGCAGTTCTTC.